These 27 T cell receptor beta chains came from one sample sequenced in a study of blood T cell repertoires in COVID-19. Here immunoSEQ multiplex PCR was the method, and the copy in TCRdb shows in-frame clones only, minus some. This table has roughly 80,000 clones, 90% appearing once. The sample taken for sequencing was peripheral blood. The receptors originated from a man between 60 and 70 years old with acute or convalescent COVID-19.

This clone was picked up one time. The chain uses TRBV4-1 and TRBJ2-1; 13 bases align to TRBD2. The CDR3 has 18 residues. Unmatched junction bases numbered 12, after V lost 2 bases and J lost 8 bases. Germline CDR1 and CDR2: MGHRA and YSYEKL. As DNA, the CDR3 is TGCGCCAGCAGCCAATTCTGGGGGACTAGCGGGACCCTCGATGAGCAGTTCTTC. Its protein is CASSQFWGTSGTLDEQFF.

This chain uses TRBV7-9 with TRBJ2-5; D may be TRBD2 (6 bases). Germline lookup yields CDR1 SEHNR and CDR2 FQNEAQ (reference sequence). The CDR3 has 15 residues. Between the trimmed V and J ends, which lost 5 bases and 2 bases, there was a span of 15 bases. The CDR3 here is CASSARRVSQETQYF. CDR3 bases: TGTGCCAGCAGCGCACGGAGGGTCAGTCAAGAGACCCAGTACTTC.

This clone turned up a few times. V gene TRBV28 combines with J gene TRBJ2-7, with 13 bases lining up with TRBD2. V was clipped by 0 bases and J by 6 bases; unmatched bases: 8. Looked up from germline, CDR1 is MDHEN and CDR2 is SYDVKM. CDR3 size: 17 residues. CDR3 residues: CASSLWELAGGPGEQYF. The CDR3 nucleotides are TGTGCCAGCAGTTTATGGGAACTAGCGGGAGGGCCAGGCGAGCAGTACTTC.

V gene TRBV9 combines with J gene TRBJ2-5; TRBD2 matches at 7 bases. Looked up from germline, CDR1 is SGDLS and CDR2 is YYNGEE. V shed 4 bases, J shed 5 bases, and the junction held 14 bases outside the gene matches. The CDR3 loop spans 16 amino acids. The chain's CDR3 is CASSRSGAGVVETQYF. CDR3 sequence (DNA): TGTGCCAGCAGCCGTTCTGGTGCGGGAGTTGTCGAGACCCAGTACTTC. Full variable domain (remainder filled in from reference TRBV9 and TRBJ2-5): DSGVTQTPKHLITATGQRVTLRCSPRSGDLSVYWYQQSLDQGLQFLIQYYNGEERAKGNILERFSAQQFPDLHSELNLSSLELGDSALYFCASSRSGAGVVETQYFGPGTRLLVL.

The chain carries TRBV29-1 and TRBJ1-3, with TRBD1 matching 7 bases. This CDR3 is built from 15 residues. The V segment lost 2 bases and the J segment 3 bases; nucleotides outside the gene matches: 7. Germline CDR1 SQVTM, CDR2 ANQGSEA. In DNA, the CDR3 is TGCAGCGTTGAATTGACAGGGCCATATGGAAACACCATATATTTT. Translating gives CSVELTGPYGNTIYF. Variable domain in full (rest from reference TRBV29-1 and TRBJ1-3): SAVISQKPSRDICQRGTSLTIQCQVDSQVTMMFWYRQQPGQSLTLIATANQGSEATYESGFVIDKFPISRPNLTFSTLTVSNMSPEDSSIYLCSVELTGPYGNTIYFGEGSWLTVV.

There are a few counts of this clone. DNA for the CDR3: TGTGCCAGCAGCCCCAACGGGGTGGCAACGCAGTATTTT. Its translation is CASSPNGVATQYF. This rearrangement joins TRBV7-3 to TRBJ2-3, with a possible D match to TRBD2 (5 bases). The CDR3 is made up of 13 amino acids. The V end was cut by 5 bases, the J end by 9 bases, with 15 bases between. The germline CDR1 and CDR2 sequences are SGHTA and FQGTGA.

The chain employs TRBV6-5 and TRBJ1-2; no clear D. Between the trimmed V and J ends, which lost 4 bases and 4 bases, there was a span of 10 bases. The CDR3 extends over 13 amino acids. CDR1 and CDR2 from the germline V gene are MNHEY and SVGAGI. Here the CDR3 DNA reads TGTGCCAGCAGTTTCGAGGGAGGCTATGGCTACACCTTC. Its translation: CASSFEGGYGYTF.

V is TRBV9 and J is TRBJ2-7; TRBD1 matches at 9 bases. V lost 3 bases to trimming and J lost 9 bases; unmatched junction nucleotides: 7. Germline CDR1 is SGDLS and CDR2 is YYNGEE. CDR3 length: 13 residues. Here the CDR3 DNA reads TGTGCCAGCAGCGGACAGGGGGGAATCGCGCAGTACTTC. Translated, it gives CASSGQGGIAQYF.

Comment on this clone: One end of the junction is discordant with germline, which a read error may explain. The V and J genes are TRBV2 and TRBJ2-7; 10 nucleotides match TRBD2. The CDR3 runs to 15 residues. CDR1 and CDR2 from the germline V gene are SNHLY and FYNNEI. The CDR3 protein is CASREGLAAIYEQYF. The CDR3 nucleotides are TGTGCCAGCAGGGAAGGACTAGCGGCTATTTACGAGCAGTACTTC.

This clone was observed once. J is TRBJ1-4 and V is TRBV19; 7 bases align to TRBD1. The CDR3 is 13 residues long. With V trimmed by 7 bases and J by 5 bases, 4 bases remained unmatched. Germline assignment: CDR1 LNHDA and CDR2 SQIVND (reference sequence). The CDR3 DNA reads as TGTGCCAGTAAGAGGGACAGCAATGAAAAACTGTTTTTT. It specifies CASKRDSNEKLFF.

The chain employs TRBV24-1 and TRBJ2-5; D may be TRBD1 (5 bases). CDR3 length equals 16 residues. Germline loops: CDR1 KGHDR, CDR2 SFDVKD. Trimming cost V 4 bases and J 2 bases, with 16 bases left between them. CDR3 DNA: TGTGCCACCAGTGAGAGGTTTGGGGCCTCTCAAGAGACCCAGTACTTC. This gives the protein CATSERFGASQETQYF.

The chain combines TRBV25-1 with TRBJ2-7; D unresolved. Trimming removed 0 bases at V and 3 bases at J, with 6 bases between. The CDR3 contains 13 residues. Looked up from germline, CDR1 is MGHDK and CDR2 is SYGVNS. The CDR3 sequence is CASSEYAGYEQYF. In nucleotides, the CDR3 is TGTGCCAGCAGTGAATATGCAGGCTACGAGCAGTACTTC.

The gene calls are TRBV27 and TRBJ2-1; maybe TRBD2 (6 bases). CDR3 size: 14 residues. Deletions cut 3 bases from V and 6 bases from J, with 12 bases between. Germline V gene lookup returns CDR1 MNHEY and CDR2 SMNVEV (reference sequence). In DNA form, the CDR3 reads TGTGCCAGCAGTTTCGGACTACGAGGCAATGAGCAGTTCTTC. As protein: CASSFGLRGNEQFF.

The J gene is TRBJ2-2, the V gene TRBV3-1 (or the pseudogene TRBV3-2); 7 bases line up with TRBD2. Germline V CDR1 and CDR2: LGHDT, YNNKEL (reference sequence). The CDR3 covers 16 residues. The J segment lost 5 bases and the V segment lost 4 bases, leaving 10 bases of the junction unmatched. This chain's CDR3 is CASSPPGQGGTGELFF. In DNA form, the CDR3 reads TGTGCCAGCAGCCCCCCAGGGCAGGGAGGGACCGGGGAGCTGTTTTTT.

This chain connects TRBV4-3 to TRBJ2-6; possible D gene TRBD1, 6 bases. In germline, CDR1 is LGHNA, CDR2 YSLEER. This CDR3 is built from 17 residues. Trimming took off 0 bases at V and 4 bases at J, with 13 bases between the two ends. In DNA, the CDR3 is TGCGCCAGCAGCCAAGATAGGGCAGGGGCCGGGGCCAACGTCCTGACTTTC. Translating it yields CASSQDRAGAGANVLTF.

This clone has just one count. This chain joins TRBV29-1 and TRBJ2-5, with 8 bases matching TRBD1. Germline trimming cut 0 bases from V and 5 bases from J; bases unmatched to any gene: 8. Germline values: CDR1 SQVTM, CDR2 ANQGSEA. There are 15 residues in the CDR3. CDR3 sequence reads: CSVEDGTRGPETQYF. The CDR3, as DNA: TGCAGCGTTGAAGATGGAACCAGGGGGCCGGAGACCCAGTACTTC.

The V and J genes are TRBV19 and TRBJ1-5; the match to TRBD1 covers 7 bases. From germline, CDR1 is LNHDA and CDR2 SQIVND (reference sequence). The ends lost 8 bases at V and 8 bases at J; junction bases unmatched: 15. This CDR3 contains 15 residues. The CDR3 is CASSFDRDGRKPQHF. The CDR3 DNA is TGTGCCAGTTCGTTCGACAGGGATGGTCGGAAGCCCCAGCATTTT.

CDR3 coding DNA: TGTGCCAGCAGCTTAGGGACTAGCGGGAGGGCCAGTAGGTCCGGGGAGCTGTTTTTT. Translating it yields CASSLGTSGRASRSGELFF. The chain recombines TRBV11-2 with TRBJ2-2, with 15 bases identical to TRBD2. After removal of 1 base from V and 6 bases from J, the junction contained 9 bases not matched to a gene. The CDR3 extends over 19 amino acids. Germline CDR1 and CDR2: SGHAT and FQNNGV.

This clone was picked up one time. The V gene is TRBV2, the J gene TRBJ2-3; D gene unclear. The CDR3 runs to 13 residues. V lost 1 base, J lost 6 bases, and 8 bases lay in between. The germline V gene encodes CDR1 SNHLY and CDR2 FYNNEI. The CDR3 region has the DNA TGTGCCAGCAGTGAAGATAGATGGGATACGCAGTATTTT. This sequence encodes CASSEDRWDTQYF.

CDR3 nucleotides: TGCAGCGTTACATCCCAGGGGGCGCCAGGGACTTTCTTT. This gives the protein CSVTSQGAPGTFF. The rearrangement uses TRBV29-1 and TRBJ1-1, with 8 nucleotides matching TRBD1. The V gene end was trimmed by 5 bases and the J gene end by 12 bases; junction bases not matched to a gene: 14. The CDR3 loop spans 13 amino acids. Germline V gene data show CDR1 as SQVTM and CDR2 as ANQGSEA.

The rearrangement uses TRBV7-9 and TRBJ1-1, with D unclear. Germline loops: CDR1 SEHNR, CDR2 FQNEAQ (reference sequence). Trimming took 2 bases from V and 4 from J, leaving 11 bases between them. The length of the CDR3 is 14 residues. CDR3 nucleotide sequence: TGTGCCAGCAGCTTATCGGGGTCCGGCACTGAAGCTTTCTTT. It translates to CASSLSGSGTEAFF.

V and J are TRBV18 and TRBJ2-7; 7 nucleotides align to TRBD2. The CDR3 has 16 residues. From germline, CDR1 is KGHSH and CDR2 LQKENI. V dropped 2 bases and J dropped 0; count of bases not matched to a gene: 7. For the CDR3, the DNA is TGTGCCAGCTCACCAAATCCCCTAGCGGACTCCTACGAGCAGTACTTC. Its protein product is CASSPNPLADSYEQYF.

The V call is TRBV15, the J call TRBJ2-5, with a possible D match to TRBD2 (6 bases). The CDR3 consists of 15 residues. Germline lookup yields CDR1 LNHNV and CDR2 YYDKDF (reference sequence). Trimming pared 3 bases from V and 6 bases from J, leaving 17 bases between. CDR3 protein: CATSRGIAEMKTQYF. The CDR3, as DNA: TGTGCCACCAGCAGGGGGATAGCGGAGATGAAGACCCAGTACTTC.

This chain joins TRBV4-3 and TRBJ2-7; D perhaps matches TRBD1 (6 bases). Trimming left V 4 bases short and J 2 bases short, with 12 bases between. The CDR3 has 14 amino acids. The V gene's germline CDR1 is LGHNA and CDR2 YSLEER. CDR3 amino acids: CASSRQVNTYEQYF. CDR3 DNA: TGCGCCAGCAGCCGACAGGTAAATACCTACGAGCAGTACTTC.

The chain joins TRBV21-1 to TRBJ2-7; TRBD2 was called by the table and not checked on the DNA. TRBV21-1 is labeled a pseudogene. The CDR3 extends over 16 amino acids. DNA of the CDR3: TGTGCCAGCAGCAAAGGCCCTAGCGGGCTCTCCTACGAGCAGTACTTC. This sequence encodes CASSKGPSGLSYEQYF.

The chain recombines TRBV5-1 with TRBJ2-3; 7 bases map to TRBD1. This CDR3 is 14 amino acids long. After removal of 4 bases from V and 2 bases from J, the junction contained 4 bases not matched to a gene. Germline CDR1 is SGHRS and CDR2 is YFSETQ. CDR3 coding DNA: TGCGCCAGCAGCGGGGGACAGCTCACAGATACGCAGTATTTT. This translates into CASSGGQLTDTQYF.

This chain links TRBV19 with TRBJ1-3, with 9 nucleotides matching TRBD1. The CDR3 extends over 13 amino acids. Trimming removed 10 bases from V and 2 bases from J; junction bases left unmatched: 3. Looked up from germline, CDR1 is LNHDA and CDR2 is SQIVND (reference sequence). DNA of the CDR3: TGTGCCACGGGGACAGGGCCTGGAAACACCATATATTTT. This codes for CATGTGPGNTIYF.